These 28 T cell receptor beta chains came from one sample sequenced in a study of spatial heterogeneity in lung cancer. Time point given: blood at routine non-recurrence follow-up after resection. One entry per CDR3 protein results from TCRdb running MiXCR on the 5' RACE reads. The data show 15,000 to 20,000 distinct CDR3 sequences, with around 5.9% seen just once and over 20% held by the top ten. The input for sequencing was PBMCs, taken at follow-up. Receptors originate from a male donor with early-stage non-small cell lung cancer.

By sample fraction, this clonotype is medium-sized. The chain recombines TRBV29-1 with TRBJ1-1, with D possibly TRBD1 on 5 matching bases. V dropped 6 bases and J dropped 6 bases, with 11 bases sitting between them. Germline CDR1 and CDR2: SQVTM and ANQGSEA. The CDR3 runs 11 residues. This CDR3 is CSVKGASEAFF. The CDR3 DNA is TGCAGCGTCAAAGGGGCCTCTGAAGCTTTCTTT.

This clonotype was seen at least ten times. This sequence joins TRBV6-5 and TRBJ2-7, with 8 bases matching TRBD2. The V gene end was trimmed by 5 bases and the J gene end by 4 bases; junction bases not matched to a gene: 10. Per the germline V gene, CDR1 is MNHEY and CDR2 is SVGAGI. The CDR3 totals 15 residues. This chain's CDR3 is CASSLRLAMGYEQYF. The CDR3 DNA is TGTGCCAGCAGTCTCCGACTAGCGATGGGGTACGAGCAGTACTTC.

This clonotype came up many times. V and J are TRBV10-3 and TRBJ2-2; 7 nucleotides align to TRBD2. The CDR3 extends over 15 amino acids. From germline, CDR1 is ENHRY and CDR2 SYGVKD. V lost 4 bases and J lost 5; bases outside the gene matches: 7. The CDR3: CAISGGLVGTGELFF. The CDR3, as DNA: TGTGCCATCAGTGGTGGACTAGTGGGAACCGGGGAGCTGTTTTTT.

Many counts were recorded for this clonotype. This chain connects TRBV23-1 to TRBJ2-2; D gene ambiguous. TRBV23-1 is annotated as an ORF whose role is uncertain. V lost 6 bases and J lost 3, with 8 bases in between. The CDR3 contains 13 residues. The CDR3 DNA follows: TGCGCCAGCAGGAGACTTCACACCGGGGAGCTGTTTTTT. Residues: CASRRLHTGELFF.

This clonotype appeared many times. The chain links TRBV28 to TRBJ2-5; possible D gene TRBD2, 5 bases. Trimming stripped 3 bases from V and 6 bases from J, with 14 bases between. CDR1 and CDR2 (germline): MDHEN, SYDVKM. The CDR3 consists of 14 residues. The CDR3 sequence: CASSFGSGEKTQYF. Here the CDR3 DNA reads TGTGCCAGCAGTTTTGGGAGTGGGGAAAAGACCCAGTACTTC.

Note on this clonotype: It may be a read error: a sequence one base away is much more abundant. The chain combines TRBV12-3 or TRBV12-4 with TRBJ2-6; D might be TRBD2 (5 bases). The CDR3 spans 14 residues. The CDR3 sequence is CTSSMRAGANVLTF. Here the CDR3 DNA reads TGTACCAGCAGCATGAGGGCCGGGGCCAACGTCCTGACTTTC.

This clonotype was recorded at least ten times. The rearrangement links TRBV27 to TRBJ2-7; D remains unclear. The CDR3 has 11 amino acids. V lost 5 bases, J lost 4 bases, and 6 bases lay in between. Germline CDR1 reads MNHEY; CDR2 reads SMNVEV (reference sequence). CDR3 protein: CASSLMYEQYF. The CDR3 DNA reads as TGTGCCAGCAGTCTCATGTACGAGCAGTACTTC.

This clonotype was recorded at least ten times. The chain links TRBV7-9 to TRBJ2-3; D ambiguous. V shed 3 bases and J shed 0 bases, with 10 bases lying between them. Germline CDR1 is SEHNR and CDR2 is FQNEAQ (reference sequence). The CDR3 has 15 amino acids. The CDR3 protein is CASSLGTYSTDTQYF. In DNA form, the CDR3 reads TGTGCCAGCAGCTTGGGAACATACAGCACAGATACGCAGTATTTT.

Ten or more counts support this clonotype. The rearrangement joins TRBV7-3 to TRBJ2-1; D not certain. The CDR3 totals 14 residues. V was clipped by 5 bases and J by 3 bases, with 11 bases between them. The germline V gene has CDR1 SGHTA and CDR2 FQGTGA. The chain's CDR3 is CASSPLTGYNEQFF. For the CDR3, the DNA is TGTGCCAGCAGCCCCTTAACTGGCTACAATGAGCAGTTCTTC.

This clonotype was observed at least ten times. The V and J genes are TRBV5-8 and TRBJ2-7; no clear D. Germline assignment: CDR1 SGHTS and CDR2 YDEGEE. Between the trimmed V and J ends, which lost 2 bases and 0 bases, there was a span of 9 bases. The CDR3 has 14 amino acids. CDR3 amino acids: CASSLSRSSYEQYF. In DNA form, the CDR3 reads TGTGCCAGCAGCTTAAGCAGGAGCTCCTACGAGCAGTACTTC.

At least ten counts were recorded for this clonotype. The chain couples TRBV27 to TRBJ2-7; 7 positions agree with TRBD2. The germline V gene has CDR1 MNHEY and CDR2 SMNVEV (reference sequence). This CDR3 has 15 residues. V was clipped by 7 bases and J by 3 bases; unmatched bases: 12. The CDR3 loop is CASKTGGSPDYEQYF. CDR3 in DNA: TGTGCCAGCAAAACCGGGGGGTCGCCGGACTACGAGCAGTACTTC.

The sample holds a few counts of this clonotype. The chain uses TRBV7-9 and TRBJ2-4; TRBD2 aligns across 14 bases. V was pared by 5 bases and J by 1 base, with 7 bases of the junction left unmatched. CDR3 size: 18 residues. The germline gives CDR1 SEHNR, CDR2 FQNEAQ (reference sequence). The CDR3 nucleotides are TGTGCCAGCAGCCGACTAGCGGGAGGGCCCCGGGCCAAAAACATTCAGTACTTC. It specifies CASSRLAGGPRAKNIQYF.

The CDR3 sequence: CASRYDWRVKYEQYF. The CDR3 DNA sequence: TGTGCCAGCAGGTACGACTGGCGGGTGAAATACGAGCAGTACTTC. J is TRBJ2-7 and V is TRBV12-3 or TRBV12-4; TRBD2 is a possible D gene (5 bases). The CDR3 loop spans 15 amino acids. V lost 6 bases, J lost 4 bases, and 19 bases lay in between.

This clonotype has at least ten counts. The chain combines TRBV3-1 with TRBJ2-5, with a tentative D call TRBD2 (5 bases). This CDR3 has 13 amino acids. V was pared by 3 bases and J by 5 bases, with 10 bases between. The germline V gene encodes CDR1 LGHDT and CDR2 YNNKEL (reference sequence). Here the CDR3 reads CASSHRTGETQYF. The CDR3 region has the DNA TGTGCCAGCAGCCATAGGACGGGGGAGACCCAGTACTTC.

On this clonotype itself: A much larger clone is a single base away; this may be a read error. The chain is built from TRBV21-1 and TRBJ2-1. TRBV21-1 is a documented pseudogene. This CDR3 is built from 12 residues. The CDR3 DNA is TGTGCCAACAGCCCACAGCACAATGAGCAGTTCTTC. Residues: CANSPQHNEQFF.

This clonotype was counted many times. This chain links TRBV12-3 or TRBV12-4 with TRBJ1-2; D possibly corresponds to TRBD1 (6 bases). Trimming removed 4 bases at V and 4 bases at J, with 13 bases between. CDR3 length: 14 amino acids. CDR3 sequence (DNA): TGTGCCAGCAGTTCCAGGGGAGGCACCTATGGCTACACCTTC. Its translation: CASSSRGGTYGYTF.

This clonotype was counted ten times or more. This sequence joins TRBV20-1 and TRBJ2-2; perhaps TRBD1 as D (6 bases). The CDR3 is made up of 13 amino acids. CDR1 DFQATT and CDR2 SNEGSKA come from the germline V gene (reference sequence). Between the trimmed V and J ends, which lost 6 bases and 6 bases, there was a span of 14 bases. The CDR3 bases are TGCAGTGCCCAGCACAGGGCTGCCGGGGAGCTGTTTTTT. Its translation is CSAQHRAAGELFF.

This clonotype has ten or more counts. This sequence joins TRBV6-1 and TRBJ1-2; D gene uncertain. V lost 5 bases to trimming and J lost 2 bases, with 12 bases between them. Germline V gene sequence: CDR1 MNHNS, CDR2 SASEGT. The CDR3 runs to 14 residues. CDR3 amino acids: CASSPGPGNYGYTF. CDR3 DNA sequence: TGTGCCAGCAGTCCTGGGCCGGGAAACTATGGCTACACCTTC.

This clonotype was counted at least ten times. The chain recombines TRBV7-8 with TRBJ2-1; 8 bases are a match to TRBD2. The CDR3 is made up of 16 amino acids. The ends lost 5 bases at V and 9 bases at J; junction bases unmatched: 15. Germline V CDR1 and CDR2: SGHVS, FQNEAQ. The DNA for the CDR3 is TGTGCCAGCAGCCACTCGGAGGCTAGCGGGCTCGGTGAGCAGTTCTTC. Translating it yields CASSHSEASGLGEQFF.

The genes are TRBV24-1 and TRBJ2-1; TRBD1 matches 11 bases. This CDR3 is built from 15 residues. The J segment lost 6 bases and the V segment lost 3 bases, leaving 3 bases of the junction unmatched. Germline V gene sequence: CDR1 KGHDR, CDR2 SFDVKD. The CDR3 bases are TGTGCCACCAGTGATCCCGGGACAGGGGGCAATGAGCAGTTCTTC. Translated: CATSDPGTGGNEQFF.

At least ten counts were recorded for this clonotype. V gene TRBV10-3 combines with J gene TRBJ2-7; no clear D gene. The CDR3 consists of 11 residues. Germline V gene sequence: CDR1 ENHRY, CDR2 SYGVKD. Between the trimmed V and J ends, which lost 3 bases and 3 bases, there was a span of 3 bases. This CDR3 is CAISDVYEQYF. For the CDR3, the DNA is TGTGCCATCAGTGATGTCTACGAGCAGTACTTC.

There are many counts of this clonotype. V and J are TRBV10-3 and TRBJ2-3; TRBD2 might be the D (6 bases). Germline CDR1 is ENHRY and CDR2 is SYGVKD. This CDR3 contains 13 residues. Trimming removed 6 bases from V and 1 base from J, with 8 bases in between. The CDR3 is CAIRGGGTDTQYF. The CDR3 nucleotides read TGTGCCATCAGGGGCGGGGGCACAGATACGCAGTATTTT.

This clonotype was observed a few times. V usage is TRBV11-3 and J usage is TRBJ2-1; D is possibly TRBD2 (6 bases). The CDR3 loop spans 15 amino acids. V lost 3 bases and J lost 5, with 14 bases in between. Germline V gene sequence: CDR1 SGHNT, CDR2 YENEEA. The DNA for the CDR3 is TGTGCCAGCAGCTTCGCCGGGACTGTAGACAATGAGCAGTTCTTC. This sequence encodes CASSFAGTVDNEQFF. Complete variable domain (other parts from reference TRBV11-3 and TRBJ2-1): EAGVVQSPRYKIIEKKQPVAFWCNPISGHNTLYWYLQNLGQGPELLIRYENEEAVDDSQLPKDRFSAERLKGVDSTLKIQPAELGDSAVYLCASSFAGTVDNEQFFGPGTRLTVL.

In its sample, this clonotype was seen many times. This chain links TRBV7-2 with TRBJ1-2; 9 nucleotides agree with TRBD1. Unmatched junction bases numbered 6, after V lost 2 bases and J lost 8 bases. The V gene's germline CDR1 is SGHTA and CDR2 FQGNSA. This CDR3 has 14 residues. The DNA for the CDR3 is TGTGCCAGCAGCTTATACCGGACAGGGGAGGGCTACACCTTC. Translation: CASSLYRTGEGYTF.

This clonotype occurred many times. The chain combines TRBV6-5 with TRBJ2-7, with a possible D match to TRBD1 (5 bases). The CDR3 has 14 residues. CDR1 and CDR2 from the germline V gene are MNHEY and SVGAGI. Trimming pared 2 bases from V and 3 bases from J, leaving 11 bases between. The CDR3 DNA follows: TGTGCCAGCAGTTACGGCCAGGGTCACTACGAGCAGTACTTC. It encodes CASSYGQGHYEQYF.

This clonotype is medium-sized by share. The chain is built from TRBV29-1 and TRBJ2-2; a possible D gene is TRBD1 (6 bases). This CDR3 has 12 amino acids. Germline V CDR1 and CDR2: SQVTM, ANQGSEA. V lost 8 bases and J lost 6, with 13 bases in between. The CDR3 DNA sequence: TGCAGCTCACAGGGTCCGGCCGGGGAGCTGTTTTTT. Protein product: CSSQGPAGELFF.

There are many counts of this clonotype. The V and J genes are TRBV4-3 and TRBJ2-7; 8 bases line up with TRBD2. From germline, CDR1 is LGHNA and CDR2 YSLEER. The CDR3 extends over 15 amino acids. V dropped 2 bases and J dropped 0; count of bases not matched to a gene: 3. CDR3 sequence: CASSQLAGFSYEQYF. For the CDR3, the DNA is TGCGCCAGCAGCCAACTAGCGGGTTTCTCCTACGAGCAGTACTTC.

This clonotype was observed at least ten times. CDR3 sequence reads: CASSPSHINQPQHF. Written as DNA, the CDR3 is TGTGCCAGCAGCCCGAGCCACATCAATCAGCCCCAGCATTTT. The chain uses TRBV3-1 and TRBJ1-5; D is undetermined. Germline V lookup: CDR1 LGHDT, CDR2 YNNKEL (reference sequence). V shed 4 bases and J shed 3 bases, with 10 bases lying between them. The CDR3 sequence is 14 residues long. Full variable domain (missing parts from reference TRBV3-1 and TRBJ1-5): DTAVSQTPKYLVTQMGNDKSIKCEQNLGHDTMYWYKQDSKKFLKIMFSYNNKELIINETVPNRFSPKSPDKAHLNLHINSLELGDSAVYFCASSPSHINQPQHFGDGTRLSIL.